This T cell receptor beta chain derives from a study of OX40 agonist ivuxolimab in advanced cancers. About the study: Participants averaged approximately 61 years of age (range about 23 to 90) and were less than 85% male.

Here immunoSEQ multiplex PCR was the method, and the copy in TCRdb shows in-frame clones only, minus some. Of approximately 77,000 clones listed, 90% to 95% are singletons. Individuals having autoimmune disease history or systemic immunosuppression were not enrolled. Whole-study findings and limits: More expanded clones were found, on average, in CD8+ than in CD4+ T cells. The study found among the lowest clonal expansion in partial responders at 0.1-3.0 mg/kg.

This clone was detected a few times. What it binds is not known. Germline assignment: CDR1 MDHEN and CDR2 SYDVKM. J was trimmed by 6 bases and V by 0 bases; bases with no gene match: 3. The CDR3 has 17 amino acids. Sample: CD4+ or CD8+ T cells sorted from blood, taken in a trial of the OX40 agonist ivuxolimab. V gene TRBV28 combines with J gene TRBJ2-2, with TRBD2 identical over 14 bases. This TCR was recovered from an adult with an advanced solid tumor such as melanoma, head and neck, liver or kidney cancer. The DNA of the CDR3 is TGTGCCAGCAGTTTATGGAGACTAGCGGGAGGGCCCGGGGAGCTGTTTTTT. As protein: CASSLWRLAGGPGELFF.